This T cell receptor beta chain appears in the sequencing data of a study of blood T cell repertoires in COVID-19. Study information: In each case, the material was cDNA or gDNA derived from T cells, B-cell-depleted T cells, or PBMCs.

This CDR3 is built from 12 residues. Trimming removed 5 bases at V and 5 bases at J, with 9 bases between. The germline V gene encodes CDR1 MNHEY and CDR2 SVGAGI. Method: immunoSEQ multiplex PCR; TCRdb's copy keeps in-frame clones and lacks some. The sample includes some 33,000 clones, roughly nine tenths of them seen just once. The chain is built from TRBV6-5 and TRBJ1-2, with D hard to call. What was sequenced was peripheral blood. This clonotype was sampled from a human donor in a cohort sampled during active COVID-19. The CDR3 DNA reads TGTGCCAGCAGTCAGACACCGTATGGCTACACCTTC. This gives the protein CASSQTPYGYTF.